This T cell receptor (beta chain) was documented in a study of blood T cells in healthy people across ages. Study-level findings and limits: Diversity figures derived from one million T cells were judged to underestimate the true value. Possibly, changes in expanded clonotypes were confounded because donor CMV status was unknown. Among T cells, TCR beta diversity per million cells dropped roughly linearly as age rose.

The germline CDR1 and CDR2 sequences are MNHNY and SVGAGI (reference sequence). There are 15 residues in the CDR3. V lost 6 bases to trimming and J lost 1 base, with 15 bases between them. To note about this clonotype: What it binds is not known.

Primers used in a second PCR of about 7 to 12 cycles were a sample-barcoded 5' primer and a J-beta primer mix. A tag from a template-switch adaptor with 12 random nucleotides marked each cDNA molecule. TCRdb fed the 5' RACE reads into MiXCR, producing one record per CDR3 protein. The repertoire consists of 1.5 million to 2 million distinct CDR3 sequences, with about 32% occurring once and the leading ten covering about 10%. V and J are TRBV6-6 and TRBJ1-1; unclear D gene. The specimen was blood. The TCR comes from a woman aged 25 to 39 in good health. This CDR3 reads CASRPFGKGNTEAFF. DNA for the CDR3: TGTGCCAGCAGACCCTTCGGTAAGGGGAACACTGAAGCTTTCTTT.